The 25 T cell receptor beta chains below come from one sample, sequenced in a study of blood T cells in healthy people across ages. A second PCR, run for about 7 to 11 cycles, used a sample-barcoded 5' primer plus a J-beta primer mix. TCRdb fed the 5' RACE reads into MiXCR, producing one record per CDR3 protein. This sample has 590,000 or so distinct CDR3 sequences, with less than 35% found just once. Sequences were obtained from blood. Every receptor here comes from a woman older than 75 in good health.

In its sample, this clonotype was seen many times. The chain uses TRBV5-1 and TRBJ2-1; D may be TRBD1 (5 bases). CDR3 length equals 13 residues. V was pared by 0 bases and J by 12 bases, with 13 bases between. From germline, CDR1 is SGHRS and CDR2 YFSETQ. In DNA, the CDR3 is TGCGCCAGCAGCTTGGCAACAGGCCAAGGGCAGTTCTTC. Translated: CASSLATGQGQFF.

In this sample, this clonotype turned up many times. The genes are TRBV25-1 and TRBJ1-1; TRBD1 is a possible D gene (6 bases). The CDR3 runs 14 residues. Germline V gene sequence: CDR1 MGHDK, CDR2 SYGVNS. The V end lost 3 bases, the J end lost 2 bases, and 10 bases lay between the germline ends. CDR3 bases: TGTGCCAGCAGTGATTCGACAGGTAACACTGAAGCTTTCTTT. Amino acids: CASSDSTGNTEAFF.

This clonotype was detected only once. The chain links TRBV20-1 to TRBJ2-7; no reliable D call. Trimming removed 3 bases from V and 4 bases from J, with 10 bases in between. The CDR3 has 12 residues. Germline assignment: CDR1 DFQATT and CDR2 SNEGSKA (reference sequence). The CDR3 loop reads CSARAARYEQYF. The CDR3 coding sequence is TGCAGTGCTAGGGCAGCCCGTTACGAGCAGTACTTC.

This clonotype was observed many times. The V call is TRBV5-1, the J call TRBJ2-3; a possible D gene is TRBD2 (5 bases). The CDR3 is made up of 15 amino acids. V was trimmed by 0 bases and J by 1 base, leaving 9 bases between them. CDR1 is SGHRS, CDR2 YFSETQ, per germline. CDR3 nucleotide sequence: TGCGCCAGCAGCTTGGGACCTAGCCGCACAGATACGCAGTATTTT. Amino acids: CASSLGPSRTDTQYF.

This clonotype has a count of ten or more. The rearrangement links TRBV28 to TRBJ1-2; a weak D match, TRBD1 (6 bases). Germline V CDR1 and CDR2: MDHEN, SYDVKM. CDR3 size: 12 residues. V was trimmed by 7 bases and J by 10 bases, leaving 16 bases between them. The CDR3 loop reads CASKPVQGDYTF. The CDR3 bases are TGTGCCAGCAAACCCGTACAGGGAGACTACACCTTC.

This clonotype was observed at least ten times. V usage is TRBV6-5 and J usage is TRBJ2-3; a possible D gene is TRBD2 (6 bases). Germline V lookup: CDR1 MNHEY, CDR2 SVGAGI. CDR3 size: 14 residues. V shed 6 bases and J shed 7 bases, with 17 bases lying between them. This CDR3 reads CASSLRRGGNTQYF. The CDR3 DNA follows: TGTGCCAGCAGCCTACGGCGGGGCGGCAATACGCAGTATTTT.

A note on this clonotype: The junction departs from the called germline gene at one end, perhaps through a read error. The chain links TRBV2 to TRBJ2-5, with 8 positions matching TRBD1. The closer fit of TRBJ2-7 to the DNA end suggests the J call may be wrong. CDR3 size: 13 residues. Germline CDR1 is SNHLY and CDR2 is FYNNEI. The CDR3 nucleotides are TGTGCCAACAGTGAGGGACAGGTCCACGAGCAGTACTTC. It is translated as CANSEGQVHEQYF.

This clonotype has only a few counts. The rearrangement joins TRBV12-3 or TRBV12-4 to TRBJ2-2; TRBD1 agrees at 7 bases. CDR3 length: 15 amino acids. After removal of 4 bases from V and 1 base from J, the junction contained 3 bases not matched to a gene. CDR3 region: CASSYRGVNTGELFF. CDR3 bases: TGTGCCAGCAGTTACAGGGGAGTGAACACCGGGGAGCTGTTTTTT.

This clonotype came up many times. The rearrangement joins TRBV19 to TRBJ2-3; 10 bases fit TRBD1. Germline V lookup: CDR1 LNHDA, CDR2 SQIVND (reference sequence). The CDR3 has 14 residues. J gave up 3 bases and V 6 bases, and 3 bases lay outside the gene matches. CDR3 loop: CASRDRGRTDTQYF. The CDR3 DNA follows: TGTGCCAGTAGAGACAGGGGGCGTACAGATACGCAGTATTTT.

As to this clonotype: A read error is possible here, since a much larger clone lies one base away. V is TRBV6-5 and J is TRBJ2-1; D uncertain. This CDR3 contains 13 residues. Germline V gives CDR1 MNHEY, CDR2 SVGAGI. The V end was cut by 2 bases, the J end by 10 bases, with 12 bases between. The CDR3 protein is CASSYRPLYEQFF. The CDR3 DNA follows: TGTGCCAGCAGTTACCGACCCCTCTACGAGCAGTTCTTC.

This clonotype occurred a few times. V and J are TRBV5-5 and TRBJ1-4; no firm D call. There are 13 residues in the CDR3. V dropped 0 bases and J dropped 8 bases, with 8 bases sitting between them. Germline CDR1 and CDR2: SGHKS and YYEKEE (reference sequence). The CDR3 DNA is TGTGCCAGCAGCTTGGACCCACCGGAAAAACTGTTTTTT. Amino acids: CASSLDPPEKLFF.

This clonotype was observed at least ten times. CDR3 protein: CASSLLSGMNTEAFF. The DNA for the CDR3 is TGTGCCAGCAGCTTGTTGTCAGGCATGAACACTGAAGCTTTCTTT. The rearrangement links TRBV5-5 to TRBJ1-1, with unresolved D. Germline assignment: CDR1 SGHKS and CDR2 YYEKEE (reference sequence). Trimming took 1 base from V and 0 from J, leaving 10 bases between them. The length of the CDR3 is 15 residues.

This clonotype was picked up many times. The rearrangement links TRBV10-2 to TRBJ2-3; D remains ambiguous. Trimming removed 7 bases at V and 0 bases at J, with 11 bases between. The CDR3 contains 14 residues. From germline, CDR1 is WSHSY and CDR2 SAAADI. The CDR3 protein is CASNPLSSTDTQYF. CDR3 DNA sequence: TGCGCCAGCAACCCTCTCTCTAGCACAGATACGCAGTATTTT.

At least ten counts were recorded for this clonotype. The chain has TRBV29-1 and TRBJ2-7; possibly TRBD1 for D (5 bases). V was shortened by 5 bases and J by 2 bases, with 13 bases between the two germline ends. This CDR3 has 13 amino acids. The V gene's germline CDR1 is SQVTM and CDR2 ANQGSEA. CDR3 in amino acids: CSVYISGTYEQYF. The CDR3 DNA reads TGCAGCGTTTACATCTCAGGGACCTACGAGCAGTACTTC.

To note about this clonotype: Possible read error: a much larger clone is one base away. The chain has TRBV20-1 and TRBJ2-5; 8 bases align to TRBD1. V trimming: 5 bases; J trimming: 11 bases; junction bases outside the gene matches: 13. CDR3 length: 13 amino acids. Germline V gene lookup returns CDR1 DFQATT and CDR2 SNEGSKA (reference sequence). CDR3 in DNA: TGCAGTGCTGGACGGACAGGGAACGGTGAGCAGTACTTC. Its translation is CSAGRTGNGEQYF.

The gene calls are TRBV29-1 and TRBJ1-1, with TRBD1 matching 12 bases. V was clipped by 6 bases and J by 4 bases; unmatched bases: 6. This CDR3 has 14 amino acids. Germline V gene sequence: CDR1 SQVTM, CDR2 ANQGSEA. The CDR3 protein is CSVTGDRGRTEAFF. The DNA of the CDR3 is TGCAGCGTCACCGGGGACAGGGGGCGCACTGAAGCTTTCTTT.

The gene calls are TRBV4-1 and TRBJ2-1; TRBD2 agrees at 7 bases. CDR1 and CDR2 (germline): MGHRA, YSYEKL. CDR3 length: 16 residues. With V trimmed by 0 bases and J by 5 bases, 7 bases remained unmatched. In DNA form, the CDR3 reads TGCGCCAGCAGCCAAGACTGGCAAGCGGGAAACAATGAGCAGTTCTTC. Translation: CASSQDWQAGNNEQFF.

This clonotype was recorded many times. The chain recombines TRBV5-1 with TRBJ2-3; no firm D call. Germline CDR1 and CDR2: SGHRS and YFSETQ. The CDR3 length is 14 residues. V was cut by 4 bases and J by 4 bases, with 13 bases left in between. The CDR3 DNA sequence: TGCGCCAGCAGCGACATGGACGTCCCAGATACGCAGTATTTT. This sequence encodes CASSDMDVPDTQYF.

As DNA, the CDR3 is TGTGCCAGCAGCTTAAAACAGGGGGTTGGCTACACCTTC. It encodes CASSLKQGVGYTF. The rearrangement links TRBV7-2 to TRBJ1-2; 8 nucleotides align to TRBD1. Germline loops: CDR1 SGHTA, CDR2 FQGNSA. After removal of 2 bases from V and 7 bases from J, the junction contained 3 bases not matched to a gene. The CDR3 runs to 13 residues.

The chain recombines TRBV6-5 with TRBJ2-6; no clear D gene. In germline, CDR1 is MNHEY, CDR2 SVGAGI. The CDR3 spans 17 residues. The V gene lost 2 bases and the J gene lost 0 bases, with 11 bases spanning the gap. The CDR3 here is CASSYLGAGSGANVLTF. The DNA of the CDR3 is TGTGCCAGCAGTTACCTCGGCGCAGGCTCTGGGGCCAACGTCCTGACTTTC.

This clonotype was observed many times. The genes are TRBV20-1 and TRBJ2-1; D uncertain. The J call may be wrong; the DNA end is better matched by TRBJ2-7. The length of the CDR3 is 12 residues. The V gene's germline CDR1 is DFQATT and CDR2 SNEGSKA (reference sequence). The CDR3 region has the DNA TGCAGTGCTGAGGCTACCTACAATGAGCAGTACTTC. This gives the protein CSAEATYNEQYF.

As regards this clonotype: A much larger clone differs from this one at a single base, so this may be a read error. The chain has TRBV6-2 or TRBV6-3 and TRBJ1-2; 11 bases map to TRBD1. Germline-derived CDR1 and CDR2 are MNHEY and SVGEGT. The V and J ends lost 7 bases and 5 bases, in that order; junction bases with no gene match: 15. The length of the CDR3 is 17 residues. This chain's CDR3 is CASNKRGQGASSYGYTF. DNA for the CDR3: TGTGCCAGCAATAAGCGTGGACAGGGGGCCTCGAGTTATGGCTACACCTTC.

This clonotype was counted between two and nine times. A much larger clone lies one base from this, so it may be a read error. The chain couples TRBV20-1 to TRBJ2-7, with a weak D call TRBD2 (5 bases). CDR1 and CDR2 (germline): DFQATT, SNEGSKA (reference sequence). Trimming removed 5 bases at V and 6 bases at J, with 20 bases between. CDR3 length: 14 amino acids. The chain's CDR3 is CSAQQTGVGGEQYF. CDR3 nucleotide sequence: TGCAGTGCTCAACAGACCGGGGTTGGCGGCGAGCAGTACTTC.

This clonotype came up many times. The CDR3 DNA reads as TGTGCCTGGGGGGGACTTCGCGCAGAGACCCAGTACTTC. Encoded protein: CAWGGLRAETQYF. The chain carries TRBV30 and TRBJ2-5; D possibly corresponds to TRBD2 (6 bases). V lost 5 bases to trimming and J lost 4 bases, with 14 bases between them. The CDR3 sequence is 13 residues long. Per germline, CDR1 GTSNPN and CDR2 SVGIG (reference sequence).

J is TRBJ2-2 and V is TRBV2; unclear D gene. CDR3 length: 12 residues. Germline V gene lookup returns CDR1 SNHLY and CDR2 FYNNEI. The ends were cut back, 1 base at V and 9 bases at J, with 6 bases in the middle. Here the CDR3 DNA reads TGTGCCAGCAGTGAAGTGCCTCGGGAGCTGTTTTTT. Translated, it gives CASSEVPRELFF.